The 21 T cell receptor beta chains below were found in one sample sequenced in a study of cytomegalovirus exposure and HLA in healthy donors (dated by TCRdb to between 2016 and 2019). Library generation was performed with the immunoSEQ multiplex PCR assay. For the multiplex PCR, a mixture combining 60 forward primers for TCR Vbeta segments and 13 reverse primers for TCR Jbeta segments was used. In its TCRdb copy, this immuneACCESS table keeps in-frame sequences only and misses some clones. Where compared with another copy, unresolved V genes explain less than half of these, and the others have no known cause. The sample includes roughly 170,000 clones, with around 82% observed a single time. Together, the top ten hold roughly 1% of the sample. The sequenced material came from PBMCs. The receptors stem from a man aged 25 to 40 in good health and CMV-seronegative.

Only a few counts were recorded for this clone. V is TRBV4-3 and J is TRBJ2-5, with TRBD1 matching over 7 bases. The end of the DNA is better explained by TRBJ2-7, so the J call may be wrong. This CDR3 region has 13 residues. Germline V CDR1 and CDR2: LGHNA, YSLEER. Here the CDR3 reads CASSRSQGDEQYF. The CDR3 DNA follows: TGCGCCAGCAGCCGCTCCCAGGGGGACGAGCAGTACTTC.

This sequence joins TRBV19 and TRBJ2-5, with a possible D match to TRBD1 (6 bases). The germline V gene encodes CDR1 LNHDA and CDR2 SQIVND (reference sequence). The CDR3 length is 14 residues. The V gene lost 3 bases and the J gene lost 5 bases, with 13 bases spanning the gap. The DNA of the CDR3 is TGTGCCAGTAGTATCGGCAGGGGCGGCGAGACCCAGTACTTC. Translating it yields CASSIGRGGETQYF.

This CDR3 reads CASSLGGGKAEAFF. CDR3 nucleotide sequence: TGTGCCAGCAGCTTGGGCGGGGGCAAGGCTGAAGCTTTCTTT. The chain joins TRBV5-4 to TRBJ1-1; D possibly corresponds to TRBD1 (6 bases). V was shortened by 0 bases and J by 6 bases, with 12 bases between the two germline ends. Germline CDR1 SGHNT, CDR2 YYREEE (reference sequence). CDR3 length: 14 amino acids.

The chain couples TRBV19 to TRBJ2-7; tentatively, D is TRBD2 (5 bases). V dropped 5 bases and J dropped 4 bases, with 9 bases sitting between them. Per germline, CDR1 LNHDA and CDR2 SQIVND (reference sequence). The CDR3 contains 12 residues. The CDR3 nucleotides read TGTGCCAGTAGTGATCGGGGATACGAGCAGTACTTC. It is translated as CASSDRGYEQYF.

The chain employs TRBV9 and TRBJ2-7; D unclear. This CDR3 has 14 residues. The germline gives CDR1 SGDLS, CDR2 YYNGEE. Trimming left V 4 bases short and J 2 bases short, with 13 bases between. CDR3 bases: TGTGCCAGCAGCATCAGACGGGTACCCTACGAGCAGTACTTC. Amino acids: CASSIRRVPYEQYF.

In regard to this clone: One junction end does not reproduce the germline sequence, and a read error may be involved. The chain is built from TRBV28 and TRBJ2-7; possibly TRBD2 for D (7 bases). In germline, CDR1 is MDHEN, CDR2 SYDVKM. The CDR3 is 19 residues long. CDR3 DNA sequence: TGTGCCAGCAGTTTAAGGGGGGTCGTGATGGCGGGGGAACCTTACGGGCAGTACTTC. The encoded protein is CASSLRGVVMAGEPYGQYF.

This clone has only a few counts. The chain is built from TRBV10-3 and TRBJ2-2, with D possibly matching TRBD1 (5 bases). The CDR3 covers 14 residues. The V gene's germline CDR1 is ENHRY and CDR2 SYGVKD. V lost 0 bases, J lost 8 bases, and 10 bases lay in between. CDR3 sequence reads: CAISESTVAGELFF. As DNA, the CDR3 is TGTGCCATCAGTGAGTCGACAGTAGCAGGGGAGCTGTTTTTT.

This clone was recorded only once. J is TRBJ2-5 and V is TRBV4-3; tentative D call: TRBD1 (5 bases). The J call is doubtful: the DNA matches TRBJ2-7 better. CDR3 length equals 17 residues. Germline loops: CDR1 LGHNA, CDR2 YSLEER. The CDR3 is CASSQDNLRDSSYEQYF. Here the CDR3 DNA reads TGCGCCAGCAGCCAAGATAATTTGCGAGACAGCAGCTACGAGCAGTACTTC.

The rearrangement uses TRBV5-1 and TRBJ2-1; D unresolved. This CDR3 spans 17 amino acids. Trimming took off 2 bases at V and 3 bases at J, with 18 bases between the two ends. Germline CDR1 is SGHRS and CDR2 is YFSETQ. The CDR3 region has the DNA TGCGCCAGCAGCTTTGGTCTAGGCCATCCAAGCTACAATGAGCAGTTCTTC. Its protein product is CASSFGLGHPSYNEQFF. Filled out from reference TRBV5-1 and TRBJ2-1, the complete variable domain reads KAGVTQTPRYLIKTRGQQVTLSCSPISGHRSVSWYQQTPGQGLQFLFEYFSETQRNKGNFPGRFSGRQFSNSRSEMNVSTLELGDSALYLCASSFGLGHPSYNEQFFGPGTRLTVL.

The chain recombines TRBV5-1 with TRBJ2-1; D might be TRBD2 (6 bases). Germline V CDR1 and CDR2: SGHRS, YFSETQ. The CDR3 sequence is 14 residues long. The V gene lost 4 bases and the J gene lost 3 bases, with 11 bases spanning the gap. The CDR3 reads CASSVSGDYNEQFF. DNA for the CDR3: TGCGCCAGCAGCGTTTCGGGGGACTACAATGAGCAGTTCTTC.

The CDR3 is CASRYRGQETQYF. CDR3 coding DNA: TGTGCCAGCAGGTACAGGGGGCAAGAGACCCAGTACTTC. This chain joins TRBV6-6 and TRBJ2-5, with TRBD1 identical over 8 bases. The CDR3 extends over 13 amino acids. Germline lookup yields CDR1 MNHNY and CDR2 SVGAGI (reference sequence). Trimming removed 6 bases from V and 2 bases from J; junction bases left unmatched: 2.

J is TRBJ2-3 and V is TRBV7-3, with 9 bases matching TRBD2. The CDR3 has 16 amino acids. CDR1 and CDR2 from the germline V gene are SGHTA and FQGTGA. The V segment lost 5 bases and the J segment 0 bases; nucleotides outside the gene matches: 6. Here the CDR3 DNA reads TGTGCCAGCAGCCAGGGACTAGCCCCTAGCACAGATACGCAGTATTTT. Translating gives CASSQGLAPSTDTQYF.

The V gene is TRBV7-2, the J gene TRBJ1-2; perhaps TRBD1 as D (5 bases). The CDR3 consists of 13 residues. The V gene's germline CDR1 is SGHTA and CDR2 FQGNSA. V lost 5 bases and J lost 6, with 13 bases in between. The CDR3 protein is CASSPGQGNGYTF. In DNA form, the CDR3 reads TGTGCCAGCAGCCCTGGGCAGGGAAATGGCTACACCTTC.

The chain's CDR3 is CAISESGVYYGYTF. The CDR3, as DNA: TGTGCCATCAGTGAATCGGGGGTTTACTATGGCTACACCTTC. The rearrangement uses TRBV10-3 and TRBJ1-2; maybe TRBD1 (5 bases). Per germline, CDR1 ENHRY and CDR2 SYGVKD. The V gene lost 3 bases and the J gene lost 3 bases, with 11 bases spanning the gap. There are 14 residues in the CDR3.

The DNA for the CDR3 is TGTGCCAGCAGTTACAGGGTTCCAGAACTAGACAATGAGCAGTTCTTC. It yields the protein CASSYRVPELDNEQFF. V is TRBV6-5 and J is TRBJ2-1, with D maybe TRBD2 (5 bases). V lost 2 bases to trimming and J lost 5 bases, with 16 bases between them. CDR1 and CDR2 (germline): MNHEY, SVGAGI. The length of the CDR3 is 16 residues.

The V and J genes are TRBV7-8 and TRBJ2-1; TRBD2 aligns across 11 bases. The V gene end was trimmed by 2 bases and the J gene end by 0 bases; junction bases not matched to a gene: 15. The CDR3 contains 21 residues. Germline values: CDR1 SGHVS, CDR2 FQNEAQ. Written as DNA, the CDR3 is TGTGCCAGCAGCTTAAACTTCCCGGGACTAGCGGACCCCATCTCCTACAATGAGCAGTTCTTC. Translated, it gives CASSLNFPGLADPISYNEQFF.

The chain has TRBV5-1 and TRBJ2-1; 10 nucleotides match TRBD2. The germline V gene encodes CDR1 SGHRS and CDR2 YFSETQ. The V gene end was trimmed by 0 bases and the J gene end by 4 bases; junction bases not matched to a gene: 4. The CDR3 contains 16 residues. The CDR3 sequence: CASSLDWTSGYNEQFF. CDR3 coding DNA: TGCGCCAGCAGCTTGGATTGGACTAGCGGTTACAATGAGCAGTTCTTC.

This chain joins TRBV6-1 and TRBJ2-1; weak D call: TRBD2 (5 bases). V gave up 3 bases and J gave up 6 bases, with 21 bases separating them. This CDR3 region has 17 residues. Per the germline V gene, CDR1 is MNHNS and CDR2 is SASEGT. The CDR3 coding sequence is TGTGCCAGCAGTGAGATGGGTTGGGCGGAACGGGGCAATGAGCAGTTCTTC. This translates into CASSEMGWAERGNEQFF.

The chain recombines TRBV9 with TRBJ2-3; D perhaps matches TRBD2 (5 bases). V was shortened by 0 bases and J by 4 bases, with 9 bases between the two germline ends. The CDR3 is 14 residues long. Germline-derived CDR1 and CDR2 are SGDLS and YYNGEE. CDR3 DNA sequence: TGTGCCAGCAGCGTAGTAAAGAGGGCAGATACGCAGTATTTT. It codes for CASSVVKRADTQYF.

J is TRBJ1-3 and V is TRBV2; D is possibly TRBD1 (6 bases). The CDR3 extends over 13 amino acids. Germline CDR1 SNHLY, CDR2 FYNNEI. V was pared by 10 bases and J by 2 bases, with 12 bases between. The CDR3 coding sequence is TGTGCCACCGCGGACAGAGCTGGAAACACCATATATTTT. This translates into CATADRAGNTIYF. The full variable domain, with the rest looked up from reference TRBV2 and TRBJ1-3, is EPEVTQTPSHQVTQMGQEVILRCVPISNHLYFYWYRQILGQKVEFLVSFYNNEISEKSEIFDDQFSVERPDGSNFTLKIRSTKLEDSAMYFCATADRAGNTIYFGEGSWLTVV.

On this clone itself: Other DNA sequences from this sample encode an identical CDR3 as well. The chain employs TRBV25-1 and TRBJ2-1; 7 bases are a match to TRBD2. Trimming took 2 bases from V and 3 from J; bases not matched to a gene: 4. The CDR3 consists of 15 residues. Germline lookup yields CDR1 MGHDK and CDR2 SYGVNS. The CDR3 coding sequence is TGTGCCAGCAGTGAAGCGGGAGCGGGCTACAATGAGCAGTTCTTC. Its protein product is CASSEAGAGYNEQFF.